The rows below give T cell receptor beta chains drawn from one sample of a study of T cell changes during pregnancy in multiple sclerosis. This table comes from immunoSEQ multiplex PCR, and its TCRdb copy is limited to in-frame clones, with some not included. The sample has just under 65,000 clones; about nine tenths are singletons. The sample in question was peripheral blood, obtained after pregnancy. All receptors come from a female donor in good health, enrolled as a control in a pregnancy study. The CDR3 runs from the conserved cysteine through the conserved F or W. A D gene is named only where the DNA matches it firmly. Part of the rows lack a size; the others show once, few, many or a class for expanded clones.

J gene: TRBJ2-6
D gene: .
clone size: .
V gene: TRBV9
CDR3 DNA: TGTGCCAGCAGCGTGCGGGGCTCTGGGGCCAACGTCCTGACTTTC
CDR3 protein: CASSVRGSGANVLTF

J gene: TRBJ1-4
D gene: .
clone size: once
V gene: TRBV19
CDR3 DNA: TGTGCCAGTATCGGCGGGGGGGGTAGGAGAGAAAAACTGTTTTTT
CDR3 protein: CASIGGGGRREKLFF

J gene: TRBJ1-4
D gene: .
clone size: .
V gene: TRBV6-5
CDR3 DNA: TGTGCCAGCAGTTACTCGCCAGGGAGGGATGAAAAACTGTTTTTT
CDR3 protein: CASSYSPGRDEKLFF

J gene: TRBJ2-7
D gene: TRBD1
clone size: .
V gene: TRBV7-2
CDR3 DNA: TGTGCCAGCAGCATCGGACAGGCAGGCCCCATCTACGAGCAGTACTTC
CDR3 protein: CASSIGQAGPIYEQYF

J gene: TRBJ1-1
D gene: .
clone size: .
V gene: TRBV19
CDR3 DNA: TGTGCCAGTAGTAACGACAGAGGACCGAACACTGAAGCTTTCTTT
CDR3 protein: CASSNDRGPNTEAFF

J gene: TRBJ1-1
D gene: .
clone size: .
V gene: TRBV30
CDR3 DNA: TGTGCCTGGAGTAGGAGGGATCGGAACACTGAAGCTTTCTTT
CDR3 protein: CAWSRRDRNTEAFF

J gene: TRBJ2-7
D gene: TRBD1
clone size: .
V gene: TRBV4-3
CDR3 DNA: TGCGCCAGCAGCCAACTGGGACAGGACAACGAGCAGTACTTC
CDR3 protein: CASSQLGQDNEQYF

J gene: TRBJ1-2
D gene: TRBD1
clone size: .
V gene: TRBV4-2
CDR3 DNA: TGTGCCAGCAGCCAACGGGACAGGGAAACGGGCGGCTACACCTTC
CDR3 protein: CASSQRDRETGGYTF

J gene: TRBJ1-2
D gene: .
clone size: .
V gene: TRBV5-1
CDR3 DNA: TGCGCCAGCAGTGTTCTAGGACGGGACTACTACACCTTC
CDR3 protein: CASSVLGRDYYTF

J gene: TRBJ2-7
D gene: .
clone size: .
V gene: TRBV7-9
CDR3 DNA: TGTGCCAGCAGCTTCGACAGCCACTACGAGCAGTACTTC
CDR3 protein: CASSFDSHYEQYF

J gene: TRBJ2-7
D gene: .
clone size: once
V gene: TRBV11-3
CDR3 DNA: TGTGCCAGCAGCTTAGATCAACTAGGCGGACTCTACGAGCAGTACTTC
CDR3 protein: CASSLDQLGGLYEQYF

J gene: TRBJ1-5
D gene: TRBD1
clone size: .
V gene: TRBV6-1
CDR3 DNA: TGTGCCAGCAGTGAATGGGGGACAGTCCGATATAGCAATCAGCCCCAGCATTTT
CDR3 protein: CASSEWGTVRYSNQPQHF

J gene: TRBJ1-6
D gene: .
clone size: .
V gene: TRBV19
CDR3 DNA: TGTGCCAGTCGTGGACAGAACCGACTTACACCCCTCCACTTT
CDR3 protein: CASRGQNRLTPLHF

J gene: TRBJ1-1
D gene: .
clone size: .
V gene: TRBV6-5
CDR3 DNA: TGTGCCAGCAGTTCACAGGGGAACACTGAAGCTTTCTTT
CDR3 protein: CASSSQGNTEAFF

J gene: TRBJ1-1
D gene: TRBD1
clone size: .
V gene: TRBV30
CDR3 DNA: TGTGCCTGGAGTGCCTTCATGACAGGGACTCTGAACACTGAAGCTTTCTTT
CDR3 protein: CAWSAFMTGTLNTEAFF

J gene: TRBJ1-5
D gene: TRBD1
clone size: .
V gene: TRBV5-5
CDR3 DNA: TGTGCCAGCAGCTTGGAGACAGGGAGAGGTCAGCCCCAGCATTTT
CDR3 protein: CASSLETGRGQPQHF

J gene: TRBJ1-4
D gene: TRBD1
clone size: .
V gene: TRBV4-3
CDR3 DNA: TGCGCCAGCAGCCAAGAGGGGACAGGCTCTAATGAAAAACTGTTTTTT
CDR3 protein: CASSQEGTGSNEKLFF

J gene: TRBJ2-2
D gene: .
clone size: .
V gene: TRBV5-8
CDR3 DNA: TGTGCCAGCAGCTTGCAGGGGAACACCGGGGAGCTGTTTTTT
CDR3 protein: CASSLQGNTGELFF

J gene: TRBJ1-5
D gene: TRBD1
clone size: .
V gene: TRBV5-4
CDR3 DNA: TGTGCCAGCAGCTTCCCAGGGGGGCAGAATCAGCCCCAGCATTTT
CDR3 protein: CASSFPGGQNQPQHF

J gene: TRBJ2-5
D gene: TRBD2
clone size: .
V gene: TRBV7-6
CDR3 DNA: TGTGCCAGCAGTGCGGGACTAGCTAGTTCTGTTGGGGCCCAGTACTTC
CDR3 protein: CASSAGLASSVGAQYF

J gene: TRBJ1-1
D gene: TRBD1
clone size: once
V gene: TRBV4-1
CDR3 DNA: TGCGCCAGCAGCCAACCCCGCAGGGGGCCGAACACTGAAGCTTTCTTT
CDR3 protein: CASSQPRRGPNTEAFF

J gene: TRBJ2-5
D gene: .
clone size: .
V gene: TRBV7-2
CDR3 DNA: TGTGCCAGCACCCCCCCGGGGGACGTGACCCAGTACTTC
CDR3 protein: CASTPPGDVTQYF

J gene: TRBJ1-5
D gene: .
clone size: .
V gene: TRBV19
CDR3 DNA: TGTGCCAGTACCGATAAGGGCAGGGGCGATCAGCCCCAGCATTTT
CDR3 protein: CASTDKGRGDQPQHF

J gene: TRBJ1-5
D gene: .
clone size: .
V gene: TRBV10-3
CDR3 DNA: TGTGCCATCAGCCGAGAGGAGGGATGGAGCAATCAGCCCCAGCATTTT
CDR3 protein: CAISREEGWSNQPQHF

J gene: TRBJ2-7
D gene: TRBD2
clone size: .
V gene: TRBV29-1
CDR3 DNA: TGCAGCGTTCTGGGGGAGCGGGGCTACGAGCAGTACTTC
CDR3 protein: CSVLGERGYEQYF

J gene: TRBJ1-1
D gene: TRBD1
clone size: .
V gene: TRBV5-6
CDR3 DNA: TGTGCCAGCAGCTTTCAGGGGGCGGATGAAGCTTTCTTT
CDR3 protein: CASSFQGADEAFF

J gene: TRBJ1-1
D gene: .
clone size: .
V gene: TRBV11-3
CDR3 DNA: TGTGCCAGCAGCTTAGAGAGGAACACTGAAGCTTTCTTT
CDR3 protein: CASSLERNTEAFF

J gene: TRBJ2-7
D gene: .
clone size: .
V gene: TRBV18
CDR3 DNA: TGTGCCAGCTCACCCGCGGGGAGAGGACGTTACGAGCAGTACTTC
CDR3 protein: CASSPAGRGRYEQYF

J gene: TRBJ2-5
D gene: TRBD1
clone size: .
V gene: TRBV11-1
CDR3 DNA: TGTGCCAGCAGAAGGACAGGGAGGTCAGAGACCCAGTACTTC
CDR3 protein: CASRRTGRSETQYF

J gene: TRBJ1-4
D gene: TRBD1
clone size: few
V gene: TRBV6-1
CDR3 DNA: TGTGCCAGCAGTGAAGGCGCAGGGGGCGCCGGTGAAAAACTGTTTTTT
CDR3 protein: CASSEGAGGAGEKLFF